Shown below are 20 T cell receptor beta chains from a single sample sequenced in a study of cytotoxic CD8 clonotypes in ibrutinib-treated CLL. TCRdb's copy holds only in-frame clones and misses some; the assay was immunoSEQ multiplex PCR. The profile shows about 270,000 clones, less than 85% of them singletons. The sequences come from PBMCs, collected at disease progression, from a patient treated with ibrutinib. These receptors were obtained from a human donor with chronic lymphocytic leukemia.

The genes are TRBV12-5 and TRBJ2-3, with D unresolved. The CDR3 spans 16 residues. Trimming removed 6 bases at V and 2 bases at J, with 18 bases between. Germline V CDR1 and CDR2: LGHNT, FRNRAP. CDR3: CASGEIVFPHTDTQYF. The CDR3 DNA reads TGTGCTAGTGGGGAAATAGTCTTCCCGCACACAGATACGCAGTATTTT.

The rearrangement links TRBV29-1 to TRBJ1-3; the D is unclear. The V gene's germline CDR1 is SQVTM and CDR2 ANQGSEA. The CDR3 extends over 12 amino acids. With 5 bases removed from V and 3 bases from J, the gap between germline ends came to 8 bases. The CDR3 DNA reads TGCAGCGTTCGCTTCGTTGGAAACACCATATATTTT. This encodes CSVRFVGNTIYF.

The chain recombines TRBV5-4 with TRBJ1-2; D is unclear. The CDR3 spans 14 residues. The V end was cut by 4 bases, the J end by 6 bases, with 16 bases between. The germline V gene has CDR1 SGHNT and CDR2 YYREEE (reference sequence). CDR3 in amino acids: CASSAGWDHNGYTF. CDR3 nucleotides: TGTGCCAGCAGCGCCGGGTGGGATCACAATGGCTACACCTTC. Supplemented by reference TRBV5-4 and TRBJ1-2, the full variable domain reads ETGVTQSPTHLIKTRGQQVTLRCSSQSGHNTVSWYQQALGQGPQFIFQYYREEENGRGNFPPRFSGLQFPNYSSELNVNALELDDSALYLCASSAGWDHNGYTFGSGTRLTVV.

The DNA for the CDR3 is TGTGCCAGCAGTTTTATAGTTTCCGAGCAGTACTTC. It yields the protein CASSFIVSEQYF. The chain joins TRBV28 to TRBJ2-7, with D unresolved. Germline CDR1 MDHEN, CDR2 SYDVKM. Deletions cut 3 bases from V and 6 bases from J, with 9 bases between. CDR3 size: 12 residues.

Concerning this clone itself: Here the CDR3 omits its conserved ending phenylalanine or tryptophan, so a read error is the likely source. It is unclear where the CDR3 begins or ends on the DNA, so no DNA is shown, and the CDR3 is as TCRdb lists it. V and J are TRBV19 and TRBJ1-4; the table's D call of TRBD1 was not tested on the DNA. The germline V gene encodes CDR1 LNHDA and CDR2 SQIVND (reference sequence). The CDR3 numbers 12 amino acids, ends counted. The CDR3 loop reads CASSIDLDRGLY.

This rearrangement joins TRBV18 to TRBJ2-2; no definite D call. Trimming pared 3 bases from V and 10 bases from J, leaving 12 bases between. In germline, CDR1 is KGHSH, CDR2 LQKENI. The CDR3 runs 13 residues. DNA of the CDR3: TGTGCCAGCTCACCGGCCGGGTTGGTGGAGCTGTTTTTT. Its translation: CASSPAGLVELFF.

The chain links TRBV9 to TRBJ1-2; 9 bases line up with TRBD1. The V segment lost 2 bases and the J segment 5 bases; nucleotides outside the gene matches: 13. The CDR3 consists of 17 residues. Germline V CDR1 and CDR2: SGDLS, YYNGEE. The CDR3 reads CASSVWSQGASGYGYTF. As DNA, the CDR3 is TGTGCCAGCAGCGTTTGGTCACAGGGGGCGTCGGGGTATGGCTACACCTTC.

This clone was detected only once. This chain links TRBV9 with TRBJ2-3; D remains unclear. Germline values: CDR1 SGDLS, CDR2 YYNGEE. Trimming took 2 bases from V and 3 from J, leaving 7 bases between them. The CDR3 is 13 residues long. CDR3 amino acids: CASSVDQTDTQYF. CDR3 DNA: TGTGCCAGCAGCGTGGACCAGACAGATACGCAGTATTTT.

The chain combines TRBV18 with TRBJ2-7; D is unclear. V dropped 3 bases and J dropped 6 bases, with 15 bases sitting between them. The CDR3 length is 14 residues. Per germline, CDR1 KGHSH and CDR2 LQKENI. CDR3: CASSPQILTPEQYF. CDR3 DNA sequence: TGTGCCAGCTCACCGCAAATCCTTACCCCCGAGCAGTACTTC.

This clone showed up just a few times. The CDR3 region has the DNA TGCGCCAGTTCCTCAGGGGGCCCGTATGGCTACACCTTC. Translating gives CASSSGGPYGYTF. The V call is TRBV10-2, the J call TRBJ1-2; the match to TRBD1 covers 8 bases. The CDR3 runs 13 residues. Germline-derived CDR1 and CDR2 are WSHSY and SAAADI. J was trimmed by 5 bases and V by 9 bases; bases with no gene match: 8.

The rearrangement links TRBV25-1 to TRBJ2-7; D possibly corresponds to TRBD2 (7 bases). The ends were cut back, 3 bases at V and 2 bases at J, with 17 bases in the middle. CDR3 length equals 16 residues. Germline V CDR1 and CDR2: MGHDK, SYGVNS. The CDR3 region is CASSDGGQERPYEQYF. As DNA, the CDR3 is TGTGCCAGCAGTGACGGGGGGCAAGAAAGACCCTACGAGCAGTACTTC.

This rearrangement joins TRBV29-1 to TRBJ1-5; 9 positions match TRBD1. The CDR3 totals 14 residues. V dropped 6 bases and J dropped 4; count of bases not matched to a gene: 7. The germline gives CDR1 SQVTM, CDR2 ANQGSEA. CDR3: CSVRQGGRNQPQHF. The CDR3 bases are TGCAGCGTGAGACAGGGGGGAAGAAATCAGCCCCAGCATTTT. The full variable domain, completed using reference TRBV29-1 and TRBJ1-5, is SAVISQKPSRDICQRGTSLTIQCQVDSQVTMMFWYRQQPGQSLTLIATANQGSEATYESGFVIDKFPISRPNLTFSTLTVSNMSPEDSSIYLCSVRQGGRNQPQHFGDGTRLSIL.

Remarks on this clone: Within the sample, other DNA sequences also encode this same CDR3. This sequence joins TRBV11-2 and TRBJ2-2; the match to TRBD2 covers 10 bases. J lost 2 bases, V lost 5 bases, and 2 bases had no gene match. The CDR3 runs to 15 residues. CDR1 is SGHAT, CDR2 FQNNGV, per germline. The CDR3 is CASSPSGGNTGELFF. The CDR3 DNA sequence: TGTGCCAGCAGCCCTAGCGGGGGTAACACCGGGGAGCTGTTTTTT.

This clone was seen only a few times. The V and J genes are TRBV5-1 and TRBJ2-7, with TRBD2 matching over 14 bases. The germline V gene encodes CDR1 SGHRS and CDR2 YFSETQ. The CDR3 extends over 14 amino acids. V lost 3 bases to trimming and J lost 7 bases; unmatched junction nucleotides: 3. CDR3 protein: CASSSGLAGVEQYF. CDR3 nucleotides: TGCGCCAGCAGCTCGGGACTAGCGGGGGTGGAGCAGTACTTC.

The CDR3 DNA reads TGTGCCAGCAGCTTAGCAGGGAGCACCTACGAGCAGTACTTC. It encodes CASSLAGSTYEQYF. This chain connects TRBV7-8 to TRBJ2-7, with D perhaps TRBD2 (5 bases). The CDR3 is 14 residues long. V lost 0 bases and J lost 2, with 8 bases in between. Germline-derived CDR1 and CDR2 are SGHVS and FQNEAQ.

This clone has only one observation. J is TRBJ2-1 and V is TRBV4-3; D ambiguous. V was trimmed by 0 bases and J by 4 bases, leaving 10 bases between them. This CDR3 has 15 residues. Per the germline V gene, CDR1 is LGHNA and CDR2 is YSLEER. The DNA for the CDR3 is TGCGCCAGCAGCCAAGATGAGCTGGGTTACAATGAGCAGTTCTTC. Residues: CASSQDELGYNEQFF.

The rearrangement links TRBV21-1 to TRBJ1-4; the table gives TRBD1 as D, unverified against the DNA. TRBV21-1 constitutes a pseudogene. This CDR3 region has 15 residues. The CDR3 bases are TGTGCCAGCAGCACGGGACAGGTCAATAATGAAAAACTGTTTTTT. Amino acids: CASSTGQVNNEKLFF.

The J gene is TRBJ2-3, the V gene TRBV9, with D tentatively TRBD2 (6 bases). Between the trimmed V and J ends, which lost 3 bases and 3 bases, there was a span of 11 bases. The CDR3 has 14 amino acids. Germline lookup yields CDR1 SGDLS and CDR2 YYNGEE. The CDR3 DNA reads TGTGCCAGCAGCGCCGGGACTTTTACAGATACGCAGTATTTT. Protein product: CASSAGTFTDTQYF. Filled out from reference TRBV9 and TRBJ2-3, the complete variable domain reads DSGVTQTPKHLITATGQRVTLRCSPRSGDLSVYWYQQSLDQGLQFLIQYYNGEERAKGNILERFSAQQFPDLHSELNLSSLELGDSALYFCASSAGTFTDTQYFGPGTRLTVL.

The V call is TRBV28, the J call TRBJ2-7; D is ambiguous. V dropped 3 bases and J dropped 0 bases, with 9 bases sitting between them. The germline V gene has CDR1 MDHEN and CDR2 SYDVKM. This CDR3 is built from 14 residues. Here the CDR3 reads CASSFGPSSYEQYF. CDR3 DNA sequence: TGTGCCAGCAGTTTCGGCCCAAGCTCCTACGAGCAGTACTTC.

The V call is TRBV7-9, the J call TRBJ2-1; 7 positions match TRBD2. Germline CDR1 and CDR2: SEHNR and FQNEAQ (reference sequence). V shed 8 bases, J shed 4 bases, and the junction held 5 bases outside the gene matches. This CDR3 is 13 amino acids long. The CDR3 region is CASGGSFYNEQFF. CDR3 sequence (DNA): TGTGCCAGCGGCGGGAGCTTTTACAATGAGCAGTTCTTC.